This T cell receptor (beta chain) was obtained from a study of blood T cell repertoires in COVID-19 (dated by TCRdb to 2020 to 2021). Regarding the complete study: Samples covering the acute and convalescent phases of COVID-19 were provided by collaborators in the United States, Italy and Spain. The prospective study material was composed of cDNA or gDNA derived from T cells, B-cell-depleted T cells, or PBMCs. Subjects who had been exposed to COVID-19, were actively infected with it, or had recovered from it provided the deeply sampled blood TCRbeta repertoires that made up the dataset. The repertoires were released in a freely available public database intended as a resource for research on the immune response to SARS-CoV-2. The samples were drawn from the first 160 participants of the ongoing ImmuneRACE study and from 950 to 1,500 subjects provided by 6 global collaborators. The sample metadata nearly always contained a de-identified subject ID, COVID-19 status, age in years and sex. HLA class I and class II types, where available, came from metadata supplied by the sample provider rather than from assay-based typing.

Comments on this clone: It lacks a known antigen. The record has no base qualities; no much larger clone is one base away.

At one collaborating source in Seattle, patients were enrolled during active infection and were followed longitudinally through the course of disease. Whole blood was collected in K2EDTA tubes by collaborating institutions according to the institutions' own protocols. Collaborator samples were shipped for TCRbeta analysis as frozen whole blood, isolated PBMCs, or DNA extracted from either sample type. The CDR3, cysteine through phenylalanine, is 14 amino acids long. The entry retains the CDR3 DNA only, 42 bases that are in frame from base 1. CDR1 is given as SNHLY and CDR2 as FYNNEI, both from the germline V gene. Trimming removed 8 bases from V and 2 bases from J, leaving 14 bases between the germline ends. Points the paper makes about the study in general: The quantity of clinical and demographic metadata differed by source and by participant and was supplied without curation.

TCRbeta CDR3 regions were amplified from genomic DNA using the immunoSEQ Assay, a bias-controlled multiplex PCR. Regarding the original processing steps: Nucleated cell counts per sample were estimated from amplification of reference gene primers within the assay. To quantify the absolute abundance of each unique TCRbeta CDR3 rearrangement, sequence reads were collapsed and filtered. For each sample, productive Simpson clonality was calculated by taking the square root of Simpson's diversity index across productive rearrangements. This immuneACCESS table, as held by TCRdb, lists in-frame sequences with V and J called but not all clones. Of the missing ones, under half trace to an unresolved V gene in checked studies; the others have no known cause. V, J and clone size are those of that table, while D and trimming were read from the DNA. The table for this sample lists roughly 240,000 clones; more than 70% of them were counted only once. Approximately 5% of the sample is held by the ten biggest clonotypes.

Recombination joined TRBV2 with TRBJ2-3, with TRBD2 tentatively as D gene (6 bases match). The TCR sequence derives from a woman of 80 years or more with COVID-19, enrolled during active disease. The sample taken for sequencing was peripheral blood. The CDR3 region reads CASGWRRVTDTQYF. The bases read TGTGCCAGCGGGTGGAGGAGGGTCACAGATACGCAGTATTTT.